Only one count was recorded for the clone carrying this T cell receptor beta chain. Its antigen is unknown. This entry belongs to a study of OX40 agonist ivuxolimab in advanced cancers. On the study more broadly: Patients were dosed with the agonistic anti-OX40 (CD134) antibody ivuxolimab. Study-wide findings and caveats: In the 0.1 to 3.0 mg/kg range, CD4+ and CD8+ blood T cells had expanded clonally by week 6.

Clones were read by immunoSEQ multiplex PCR, and TCRdb kept only the in-frame ones, dropping some. The top ten clones hold 18% of a sample with around 65,000 clones, approximately 89% of them seen once. Trimming left V 2 bases short and J 10 bases short, with 12 bases between. CDR1 is WNHNN, CDR2 SYGVQD, per germline (reference sequence). The CDR3 totals 13 residues. At baseline, cycle 4 day 1, and cycle 7 day 1, blood was sampled. The sample in question was CD4+ or CD8+ T cells sorted from blood, obtained in a trial of the OX40 agonist ivuxolimab. The chain combines TRBV10-1 with TRBJ2-4, with D possibly TRBD1 on 5 matching bases. The source is an adult with an advanced solid tumor such as melanoma, head and neck, liver or kidney cancer. The DNA of the CDR3 is TGCGCCAGCAGTGAGGACTCCCACAGGATTCAGTACTTC. It yields the protein CASSEDSHRIQYF.